This paragraph covers one T cell receptor beta chain sequence. Its cognate antigen is unknown. The sample is drawn from a study of cytomegalovirus exposure and HLA in healthy donors. General study findings and limits: Most sequenced TCRs were rare (though some public TCRs occurred in many donors). The study labeled fewer than 200 TCR beta chains cytomegalovirus-associated.

Donors were drawn from the roughly 130-subject validation cohort, separate from the approximately 670-subject first cohort. Sequenced by immunoSEQ multiplex PCR; TCRdb stores in-frame clones only, minus some. Of about 160,000 clones detected, about 95% appear once; the ten largest clones hold about 0.89%. The CDR3 is 17 amino acids. The V end lost 2 bases, the J end lost 0 bases, and 16 bases lay between the germline ends. From germline, CDR1 is SGHTA and CDR2 FQGNSA. The chain is built from TRBV7-2 and TRBJ1-2; TRBD1 might be the D (6 bases). The sample comprised PBMCs. The receptor comes from a woman aged 18-30 years in good health and CMV-seronegative. CDR3 nucleotides: TGTGCCAGCAGCTTACGGGGGGGCGGATACACTAACTATGGCTACACCTTC. As protein: CASSLRGGGYTNYGYTF.